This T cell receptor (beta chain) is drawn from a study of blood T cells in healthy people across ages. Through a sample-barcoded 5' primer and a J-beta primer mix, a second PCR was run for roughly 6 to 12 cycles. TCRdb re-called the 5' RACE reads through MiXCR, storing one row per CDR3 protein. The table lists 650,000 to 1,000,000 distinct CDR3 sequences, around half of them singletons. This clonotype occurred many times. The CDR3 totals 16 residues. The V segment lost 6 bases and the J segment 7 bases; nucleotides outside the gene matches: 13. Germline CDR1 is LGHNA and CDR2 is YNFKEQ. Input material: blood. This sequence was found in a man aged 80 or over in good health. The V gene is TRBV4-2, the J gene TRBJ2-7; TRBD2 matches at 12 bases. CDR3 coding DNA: TGTGCCAGCAGTTTTTACAGGACTAGCGGGATTCAAGAGCAGTACTTC. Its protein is CASSFYRTSGIQEQYF.